The 10 T cell receptor beta chains below were found in one sample sequenced in a study of T cell responses to AZD1222 COVID-19 vaccine. Assay: immunoSEQ multiplex PCR; the TCRdb copy retains only in-frame clones and omits some. The table records about 140,000 clones, 80% to 90% of them present only once. Material: peripheral blood, obtained on day 0 of AZD1222 vaccination. The receptors originated from an adult in good health.

This sequence joins TRBV12-2 and TRBJ1-3. TRBV12-2 is noted as a pseudogene. This CDR3 region has 12 residues. For the CDR3, the DNA is TGTGCAAGTCGCTTAGACGGAAACACCATATATTTT. Translation: CASRLDGNTIYF.

The V and J genes are TRBV2 and TRBJ2-5; D call uncertain. The germline V gene encodes CDR1 SNHLY and CDR2 FYNNEI. Trimming stripped 3 bases from V and 1 base from J, with 9 bases between. The length of the CDR3 is 14 residues. Here the CDR3 DNA reads TGTGCCAGCAGTGAGCCAGCCTTCCAAGAGACCCAGTACTTC. Residues: CASSEPAFQETQYF.

The rearrangement uses TRBV9 and TRBJ1-2; D call uncertain. V shed 3 bases and J shed 1 base, with 10 bases lying between them. The germline V gene encodes CDR1 SGDLS and CDR2 YYNGEE. The length of the CDR3 is 14 residues. For the CDR3, the DNA is TGTGCCAGCAGCGGACCCGGGAGTAACTATGGCTACACCTTC. Protein product: CASSGPGSNYGYTF.

This clone appeared once. The V and J genes are TRBV7-3 and TRBJ2-1; no clear D gene. The CDR3 contains 14 residues. The ends were cut back, 2 bases at V and 3 bases at J, with 8 bases in the middle. The V gene's germline CDR1 is SGHTA and CDR2 FQGTGA. CDR3 amino acids: CASSLAVGYNEQFF. In DNA form, the CDR3 reads TGTGCCAGCAGCTTAGCGGTGGGCTACAATGAGCAGTTCTTC. The variable domain in full, completed from reference TRBV7-3 and TRBJ2-1, reads GAGVSQTPSNKVTEKGKYVELRCDPISGHTALYWYRQSLGQGPEFLIYFQGTGAADDSGLPNDRFFAVRPEGSVSTLKIQRTERGDSAVYLCASSLAVGYNEQFFGPGTRLTVL.

A few counts support this clone. DNA for the CDR3: TGTGCCAGCAGTTACTCGACCGGGACAGGGTATGGCTACACCTTC. Protein: CASSYSTGTGYGYTF. The rearrangement joins TRBV6-5 to TRBJ1-2; 9 bases fit TRBD1. CDR1 is MNHEY and CDR2 is SVGAGI in the germline V gene. CDR3 length: 15 residues. J was trimmed by 5 bases and V by 0 bases; bases with no gene match: 4.

The rearrangement joins TRBV5-4 to TRBJ2-7, with D unclear. Germline CDR1 reads SGHNT; CDR2 reads YYREEE (reference sequence). The CDR3 runs 15 residues. Trimming shortened V by 4 bases and J by 2 bases, and 16 bases separated the two germline ends. The CDR3 is CASSLFTARPYEQYF. The CDR3 bases are TGTGCCAGCAGCCTTTTTACAGCTCGACCCTACGAGCAGTACTTC.

The rearrangement links TRBV9 to TRBJ2-7; a possible D gene is TRBD1 (6 bases). The V gene lost 4 bases and the J gene lost 0 bases, with 11 bases spanning the gap. In germline, CDR1 is SGDLS, CDR2 YYNGEE. CDR3 length: 14 amino acids. The CDR3 DNA is TGTGCCAGCAGCCCGCGGACAGCCTCCTACGAGCAGTACTTC. Its translation: CASSPRTASYEQYF. The variable domain in full, completed from reference TRBV9 and TRBJ2-7, reads DSGVTQTPKHLITATGQRVTLRCSPRSGDLSVYWYQQSLDQGLQFLIQYYNGEERAKGNILERFSAQQFPDLHSELNLSSLELGDSALYFCASSPRTASYEQYFGPGTRLTVT.

V is TRBV2 and J is TRBJ1-1, with a tentative D call TRBD1 (5 bases). CDR1 SNHLY and CDR2 FYNNEI come from the germline V gene. Trimming left V 5 bases short and J 4 bases short, with 11 bases between. The CDR3 is made up of 13 amino acids. CDR3 coding DNA: TGTGCCAGCAGTTCGCAGGGCTCCACTGAAGCTTTCTTT. This encodes CASSSQGSTEAFF.

In this sample, this clone turned up once. CDR3 sequence reads: CSARTGNTIYF. The CDR3 DNA reads as TGCAGTGCTAGGACTGGAAACACCATATATTTT. The chain employs TRBV20-1 and TRBJ1-3; the D is unclear. The CDR3 spans 11 residues. Germline CDR1 reads DFQATT; CDR2 reads SNEGSKA (reference sequence). Trimming shortened V by 3 bases and J by 2 bases, and 2 bases separated the two germline ends.

The chain joins TRBV27 to TRBJ2-1; 14 bases line up with TRBD2. V was clipped by 6 bases and J by 7 bases; unmatched bases: 2. Germline CDR1 MNHEY, CDR2 SMNVEV (reference sequence). CDR3 length: 14 amino acids. CDR3 bases: TGTGCCAGCAGCTGGACTAGCGGGGGGAATGAGCAGTTCTTC. Translating gives CASSWTSGGNEQFF.